One and the same sample provided the 27 T cell receptor beta chains below, sequenced in a study of T cell responses to AZD1222 COVID-19 vaccine. Assay: immunoSEQ multiplex PCR; the TCRdb copy retains only in-frame clones and omits some. There are some 61,000 clones in the sample; approximately 84% occur only once, and 17% lies in the top ten. The sample here was peripheral blood, taken on day 0 of AZD1222 vaccination. The receptors here all came from an adult in good health.

The V gene is TRBV21-1, the J gene TRBJ1-5; TRBD1, the table's D call, lacks a check against the DNA. TRBV21-1 corresponds to a pseudogene. CDR3 length: 16 amino acids. CDR3 sequence: CASRRDFGTDYQPQHF. The CDR3 nucleotides read TGTGCCAGCAGAAGGGACTTCGGGACAGATTATCAGCCCCAGCATTTT.

The chain is built from TRBV7-3 and TRBJ2-5; D uncertain. Germline CDR1 is SGHTA and CDR2 is FQGTGA. Trimming cost V 1 base and J 3 bases, with 6 bases left between them. The CDR3 is 13 residues long. CDR3 bases: TGTGCCAGCAGCTTAAGCTTTGAAGAGACCCAGTACTTC. It translates to CASSLSFEETQYF.

J is TRBJ2-7 and V is TRBV29-1, with 7 bases identical to TRBD2. With 6 bases clipped from V and 0 bases from J, the junction kept 8 bases outside the gene matches. The CDR3 has 14 amino acids. Germline CDR1 SQVTM, CDR2 ANQGSEA. CDR3: CSVGEGPSSYEQYF. The CDR3 DNA follows: TGCAGCGTCGGGGAGGGGCCAAGCTCCTACGAGCAGTACTTC.

The chain joins TRBV13 to TRBJ2-1, with D possibly matching TRBD2 (5 bases). This CDR3 is built from 13 residues. Trimming cost V 0 bases and J 6 bases, with 6 bases left between them. Germline assignment: CDR1 PRHDT and CDR2 FYEKMQ (reference sequence). The CDR3 region is CASSLGAANEQFF. The DNA for the CDR3 is TGTGCCAGCAGCTTAGGAGCGGCCAATGAGCAGTTCTTC.

The J gene is TRBJ2-5, the V gene TRBV2, with D hard to call. With 4 bases removed from V and 3 bases from J, the gap between germline ends came to 3 bases. The CDR3 is 11 amino acids. Looked up from germline, CDR1 is SNHLY and CDR2 is FYNNEI. CDR3 in DNA: TGTGCCAGCAGTGCGGAAGAGACCCAGTACTTC. Translation gives CASSAEETQYF.

This chain links TRBV11-1 with TRBJ2-7; TRBD1 matches at 7 bases. CDR3 length: 14 amino acids. The V gene end was trimmed by 4 bases and the J gene end by 2 bases; junction bases not matched to a gene: 5. The germline V gene encodes CDR1 SGHAT and CDR2 FQDESV (reference sequence). CDR3 amino acids: CASSYGDRAYEQYF. The CDR3 DNA follows: TGTGCCAGCAGCTATGGGGACAGAGCCTACGAGCAGTACTTC.

The chain uses TRBV18 and TRBJ2-7; 9 nucleotides agree with TRBD1. In germline, CDR1 is KGHSH, CDR2 LQKENI. The trim removed 3 bases at V and 7 bases at J, leaving 16 bases unmatched. This CDR3 region has 17 residues. DNA of the CDR3: TGTGCCAGCTCACCCTTACCGGGACAGGGCACAGAGGGGGAGCAGTACTTC. Translation gives CASSPLPGQGTEGEQYF.

This clone is judged medium-sized. This chain links TRBV20-1 with TRBJ2-1; TRBD1 matches 8 bases. The V gene's germline CDR1 is DFQATT and CDR2 SNEGSKA (reference sequence). The V and J ends lost 1 base and 15 bases, in that order; junction bases with no gene match: 2. There are 10 residues in the CDR3. In nucleotides, the CDR3 is TGCAGTGCTAGAGGGACAGGGTTGTTCTTC. It encodes CSARGTGLFF.

This clone has only a few counts. The chain carries TRBV18 and TRBJ1-1, with D hard to call. Trimming left V 3 bases short and J 1 base short, with 6 bases between. The CDR3 loop spans 13 amino acids. Germline V CDR1 and CDR2: KGHSH, LQKENI. The CDR3 loop is CASSPMPNTEAFF. The CDR3 DNA reads TGTGCCAGCTCACCTATGCCGAACACTGAAGCTTTCTTT.

This clone was seen repeatedly, ten times or more. This rearrangement joins TRBV7-2 to TRBJ2-7; 7 bases match TRBD1. This CDR3 contains 14 residues. The germline gives CDR1 SGHTA, CDR2 FQGNSA. V shed 1 base, J shed 5 bases, and the junction held 5 bases outside the gene matches. Written as DNA, the CDR3 is TGTGCCAGCAGCTTAGTGTACAGGGGCCACGAGCAGTACTTC. It specifies CASSLVYRGHEQYF.

This clone was seen once. This chain uses TRBV6-2 or TRBV6-3 with TRBJ2-3; the D is unclear. In germline, CDR1 is MNHEY, CDR2 SVGEGT. Trimming pared 2 bases from V and 4 bases from J, leaving 13 bases between. The CDR3 has 15 residues. In DNA form, the CDR3 reads TGTGCCAGCAGTTACGCCCGGGTAATACCAGATACGCAGTATTTT. Its translation: CASSYARVIPDTQYF.

This clone was seen just once. The CDR3 protein is CASSPPGQYEQYF. The CDR3 bases are TGTGCCAGCTCACCACCGGGGCAATACGAGCAGTACTTC. This chain connects TRBV18 to TRBJ2-7, with D tentatively TRBD1 (5 bases). The CDR3 extends over 13 amino acids. The germline V and J ends were trimmed by 0 bases and 4 bases, with 7 bases remaining between them. Per the germline V gene, CDR1 is KGHSH and CDR2 is LQKENI.

This rearrangement joins TRBV5-6 to TRBJ2-2; possible D gene TRBD2, 5 bases. This CDR3 region has 16 residues. V lost 4 bases and J 0 bases, leaving 13 bases between the germline ends. CDR1 and CDR2 from the germline V gene are SGHDT and YYEEEE. The CDR3 here is CASSPEVTSNTGELFF. CDR3 bases: TGTGCCAGCAGCCCGGAGGTCACATCGAACACCGGGGAGCTGTTTTTT.

The chain uses TRBV5-6 and TRBJ1-4; 11 nucleotides match TRBD1. After removal of 3 bases from V and 8 bases from J, the junction contained 9 bases not matched to a gene. The CDR3 contains 16 residues. Germline CDR1 reads SGHDT; CDR2 reads YYEEEE. The CDR3 DNA follows: TGTGCCAGCAGCTCGCGGCGAGGACAGGGGGCGGAAAAACTGTTTTTT. Protein: CASSSRRGQGAEKLFF.

The chain combines TRBV7-2 with TRBJ1-2; D not resolved. This CDR3 is built from 13 residues. CDR1 SGHTA and CDR2 FQGNSA come from the germline V gene. The V end lost 1 base, the J end lost 2 bases, and 5 bases lay between the germline ends. The CDR3 coding sequence is TGTGCCAGCAGCTTAGGTGGGAACTATGGCTACACCTTC. This sequence encodes CASSLGGNYGYTF.

The chain is built from TRBV9 and TRBJ2-7; D is ambiguous. Trimming took off 0 bases at V and 3 bases at J, with 13 bases between the two ends. The CDR3 has 15 residues. Germline V lookup: CDR1 SGDLS, CDR2 YYNGEE. The CDR3 reads CASSVGVGLSYEQYF. The CDR3 DNA reads as TGTGCCAGCAGCGTAGGAGTAGGGCTCAGCTACGAGCAGTACTTC. Drawing the rest from reference TRBV9 and TRBJ2-7, the complete variable domain is DSGVTQTPKHLITATGQRVTLRCSPRSGDLSVYWYQQSLDQGLQFLIQYYNGEERAKGNILERFSAQQFPDLHSELNLSSLELGDSALYFCASSVGVGLSYEQYFGPGTRLTVT.

The genes are TRBV28 and TRBJ2-1; D gene uncertain. This CDR3 region has 14 residues. Per germline, CDR1 MDHEN and CDR2 SYDVKM. Trimming removed 7 bases from V and 7 bases from J, with 17 bases in between. CDR3 sequence reads: CASISLDFGNEQFF. CDR3 DNA: TGTGCCAGCATCTCCCTCGATTTCGGTAATGAGCAGTTCTTC.

This sequence joins TRBV30 and TRBJ2-1, with 14 bases aligning to TRBD2. Trimming cost V 1 base and J 10 bases; bases outside gene matches: 12. CDR3 length: 17 amino acids. From germline, CDR1 is GTSNPN and CDR2 SVGIG (reference sequence). CDR3 sequence: CAWSGLAGGPAPHEQFF. CDR3 bases: TGTGCCTGGAGTGGACTAGCGGGAGGGCCGGCCCCCCACGAGCAGTTCTTC. The full variable domain, with the rest looked up from reference TRBV30 and TRBJ2-1, is SQTIHQWPATLVQPVGSPLSLECTVEGTSNPNLYWYRQAAGRGLQLLFYSVGIGQISSEVPQNLSASRPQDRQFILSSKKLLLSDSGFYLCAWSGLAGGPAPHEQFFGPGTRLTVL.

CDR3 loop: CASSLAGGQGYTF. Here the CDR3 DNA reads TGTGCCAGCAGCTTAGCAGGGGGACAAGGCTACACCTTC. This sequence joins TRBV7-9 and TRBJ1-2, with D possibly being TRBD1 (6 bases). Germline lookup yields CDR1 SEHNR and CDR2 FQNEAQ (reference sequence). With 0 bases removed from V and 8 bases from J, the gap between germline ends came to 10 bases. This CDR3 is built from 13 residues.

The V and J genes are TRBV29-1 and TRBJ2-7, with TRBD2 matching over 13 bases. Trimming at V came to 7 bases and at J to 1 base, leaving 4 bases not matched to a gene. The V gene's germline CDR1 is SQVTM and CDR2 ANQGSEA. The CDR3 consists of 14 residues. The CDR3: CSAEGLAGSYEQYF. The CDR3 nucleotides read TGCAGCGCCGAGGGACTAGCGGGGTCCTACGAGCAGTACTTC.

This clone has a handful of counts. The V call is TRBV6-6, the J call TRBJ2-7; no clear D gene. The V gene lost 7 bases and the J gene lost 0 bases, with 13 bases spanning the gap. This CDR3 has 14 amino acids. Germline values: CDR1 MNHNY, CDR2 SVGAGI (reference sequence). This CDR3 is CASTRLLPSYEQYF. CDR3 sequence (DNA): TGTGCCAGCACTCGACTCCTACCCTCCTACGAGCAGTACTTC.

The V and J genes are TRBV4-1 and TRBJ2-1, with a possible D match to TRBD2 (5 bases). The CDR3 runs 15 residues. Germline V gene data show CDR1 as MGHRA and CDR2 as YSYEKL. V shed 0 bases and J shed 6 bases, with 12 bases lying between them. The CDR3 DNA reads as TGCGCCAGCAGCCAAGATTACTCTGGAGGCAATGAGCAGTTCTTC. Protein product: CASSQDYSGGNEQFF.

This clone has more than one count but fewer than ten. The V and J genes are TRBV5-5 and TRBJ2-7; weak D call: TRBD2 (6 bases). CDR1 is SGHKS and CDR2 is YYEKEE in the germline V gene (reference sequence). The germline V and J ends were trimmed by 4 bases and 3 bases, with 14 bases remaining between them. The CDR3 totals 14 residues. The CDR3 DNA is TGTGCCAGCAGCGGGGACGGGGGTCACTACGAGCAGTACTTC. Protein product: CASSGDGGHYEQYF.

The chain couples TRBV11-2 to TRBJ2-1, with D tentatively TRBD1 (6 bases). The length of the CDR3 is 13 residues. The V end was cut by 5 bases, the J end by 5 bases, with 10 bases between. Germline-derived CDR1 and CDR2 are SGHAT and FQNNGV. DNA for the CDR3: TGTGCCAGCAGCATCTACAGGGACAATGAGCAGTTCTTC. Protein sequence: CASSIYRDNEQFF.

This chain connects TRBV24-1 to TRBJ2-1; D is uncertain. The ends were cut back, 2 bases at V and 5 bases at J, with 15 bases in the middle. Germline CDR1 and CDR2: KGHDR and SFDVKD. The CDR3 contains 16 residues. CDR3 amino acids: CATSDSADWPHNEQFF. The CDR3 region has the DNA TGTGCCACCAGTGATTCGGCAGACTGGCCCCACAATGAGCAGTTCTTC.

The chain has TRBV5-4 and TRBJ2-7; 10 nucleotides align to TRBD1. J lost 3 bases, V lost 5 bases, and 11 bases had no gene match. The germline V gene encodes CDR1 SGHNT and CDR2 YYREEE (reference sequence). The CDR3 is 16 amino acids. CDR3 DNA: TGTGCCAGCAGTATAGACAGGGGGCGGTTGAACTACGAGCAGTACTTC. Its protein is CASSIDRGRLNYEQYF.

This clone is labeled medium-sized (0.01 to 0.1%). Other DNA variants within this sample encode the same CDR3. The V gene is TRBV15, the J gene TRBJ2-6; 7 nucleotides match TRBD1. V was pared by 3 bases and J by 0 bases, with 2 bases of the junction left unmatched. Germline CDR1 and CDR2: LNHNV and YYDKDF (reference sequence). This CDR3 region has 16 residues. The CDR3 DNA is TGTGCCACCAGCAGCACAGGGGACTCTGGGGCCAACGTCCTGACTTTC. Encoded protein: CATSSTGDSGANVLTF. The whole variable domain, filled in from reference TRBV15 and TRBJ2-6, reads DAMVIQNPRYQVTQFGKPVTLSCSQTLNHNVMYWYQQKSSQAPKLLFHYYDKDFNNEADTPDNFQSRRPNTSFCFLDIRSPGLGDTAMYLCATSSTGDSGANVLTFGAGSRLTVL.